Sequencing of this T cell receptor beta chain was carried out in a study of human T cells and chemical hapten exposure. About the research overall: How much TCR each sample yielded varied, mostly because pooled library volumes differed slightly.

Individual cDNA molecules (in the library) carried attached unique molecular identifiers. One entry per CDR3 protein results from TCRdb running MiXCR on the RACE reads. The sample contains tens of thousands of distinct CDR3 sequences, around a third of which appear only once. The time point was: patch test 1, 2 weeks after DPC sensitization. The treatment denotes: therapeutic diphenylcyclopropenone sensitization with weekly scalp DPC. Extraction yielded total RNA from whole blood (unfractionated). CDR3 length: 15 residues. CDR1 and CDR2 (germline): DFQATT, SNEGSKA (reference sequence). V dropped 3 bases and J dropped 3 bases, with 15 bases sitting between them.

The sequence was collected from a middle-aged man with alopecia areata. Some clones in this sample may be carry-over from other donors' samples. The sample was whole blood, taken in connection with sensitization to the hapten diphenylcyclopropenone (DPC). The V and J genes are TRBV20-1 and TRBJ2-1; D remains unclear. CDR3: CSASDPLGNYNEQFF. The CDR3 coding sequence is TGCAGTGCTAGTGACCCGCTGGGTAACTACAATGAGCAGTTCTTC.